Listed here are 10 T cell receptor beta chains from one sample, sequenced in a study of blood T cell repertoires in COVID-19. Here immunoSEQ multiplex PCR was the method, and the copy in TCRdb shows in-frame clones only, minus some. The sample holds over 250,000 clones, less than 90% seen once. The sequenced sample was PBMCs or T cells enriched from blood (not recorded which). Every receptor here comes from a woman between 50 and 59 years old who had recovered from COVID-19.

The rearrangement uses TRBV2 and TRBJ1-2; 9 bases fit TRBD1. Germline V lookup: CDR1 SNHLY, CDR2 FYNNEI. This CDR3 is built from 18 residues. Trimming cost V 4 bases and J 3 bases; bases outside gene matches: 15. In nucleotides, the CDR3 is TGTGCCAGCAGTGGGAATCGGGACAGGGATGATATCGACTATGGCTACACCTTC. Its translation: CASSGNRDRDDIDYGYTF. The full variable domain, in which reference TRBV2 and TRBJ1-2 provide the parts outside the CDR3, is EPEVTQTPSHQVTQMGQEVILRCVPISNHLYFYWYRQILGQKVEFLVSFYNNEISEKSEIFDDQFSVERPDGSNFTLKIRSTKLEDSAMYFCASSGNRDRDDIDYGYTFGSGTRLTVV.

This chain links TRBV2 with TRBJ1-2; D is ambiguous. The CDR3 runs 14 residues. Germline V lookup: CDR1 SNHLY, CDR2 FYNNEI. V lost 6 bases and J lost 3, with 14 bases in between. CDR3 sequence reads: CASSWISGDYGYTF. The CDR3 bases are TGTGCCAGCAGCTGGATTTCGGGAGACTATGGCTACACCTTC. Full variable domain (missing parts from reference TRBV2 and TRBJ1-2): EPEVTQTPSHQVTQMGQEVILRCVPISNHLYFYWYRQILGQKVEFLVSFYNNEISEKSEIFDDQFSVERPDGSNFTLKIRSTKLEDSAMYFCASSWISGDYGYTFGSGTRLTVV.

The chain couples TRBV10-3 to TRBJ2-1; D perhaps matches TRBD1 (6 bases). The V gene lost 5 bases and the J gene lost 5 bases, with 19 bases spanning the gap. The CDR3 is 16 amino acids. Looked up from germline, CDR1 is ENHRY and CDR2 is SYGVKD. The CDR3 DNA sequence: TGTGCCATCAGTCAACGACGGGACATACCTAACAATGAGCAGTTCTTC. Amino acids: CAISQRRDIPNNEQFF.

The chain employs TRBV6-6 and TRBJ1-2; D gene unclear. Trimming stripped 8 bases from V and 4 bases from J, with 14 bases between. Germline loops: CDR1 MNHNY, CDR2 SVGAGI (reference sequence). There are 13 residues in the CDR3. The CDR3: CASFRRDSYGYTF. The CDR3 coding sequence is TGTGCCAGCTTCAGGCGGGATAGCTATGGCTACACCTTC.

This clone came up a few times. V gene TRBV28 combines with J gene TRBJ1-4; 7 bases fit TRBD1. CDR3 length: 15 residues. Unmatched junction bases numbered 5, after V lost 0 bases and J lost 7 bases. Germline lookup yields CDR1 MDHEN and CDR2 SYDVKM. The CDR3 is CASSLWTGRGEKLFF. DNA of the CDR3: TGTGCCAGCAGTTTATGGACAGGGAGAGGTGAAAAACTGTTTTTT.

This clone was detected only once. The rearrangement links TRBV11-3 to TRBJ2-7, with 7 bases matching TRBD1. CDR1 and CDR2 (germline): SGHNT, YENEEA. The length of the CDR3 is 14 residues. The junction had 7 bases not matched to a gene; V was cut back by 5 bases and J by 3 bases. The CDR3 DNA follows: TGTGCCAGCAGCCCCTCGGGACAGAGCTACGAGCAGTACTTC. It encodes CASSPSGQSYEQYF. The full variable domain, with the rest looked up from reference TRBV11-3 and TRBJ2-7, is EAGVVQSPRYKIIEKKQPVAFWCNPISGHNTLYWYLQNLGQGPELLIRYENEEAVDDSQLPKDRFSAERLKGVDSTLKIQPAELGDSAVYLCASSPSGQSYEQYFGPGTRLTVT.

This sequence joins TRBV7-8 and TRBJ1-4; possible D gene TRBD1, 5 bases. The germline gives CDR1 SGHVS, CDR2 FQNEAQ. Trimming shortened V by 5 bases and J by 8 bases, and 12 bases separated the two germline ends. The CDR3 covers 13 residues. The chain's CDR3 is CASSRGTEEKLFF. The DNA of the CDR3 is TGTGCCAGCAGCCGGGGGACTGAGGAAAAACTGTTTTTT. The entire variable domain, with the rest obtained from reference TRBV7-8 and TRBJ1-4, is as follows: GAGVSQSPRYKVAKRGQDVALRCDPISGHVSLFWYQQALGQGPEFLTYFQNEAQLDKSGLPSDRFFAERPEGSVSTLKIQRTQQEDSAVYLCASSRGTEEKLFFGSGTQLSVL.

This chain uses TRBV7-9 with TRBJ1-1; D is undetermined. Trimming removed 0 bases from V and 2 bases from J, with 7 bases in between. The CDR3 length is 14 residues. The V gene's germline CDR1 is SEHNR and CDR2 FQNEAQ (reference sequence). Here the CDR3 reads CASSLAAGNTEAFF. The CDR3 nucleotides are TGTGCCAGCAGCTTAGCAGCGGGTAACACTGAAGCTTTCTTT.

The chain is built from TRBV2 and TRBJ1-3; D is possibly TRBD1 (6 bases). Trimming took 6 bases from V and 0 from J, leaving 6 bases between them. CDR3 size: 13 residues. Germline CDR1 reads SNHLY; CDR2 reads FYNNEI. CDR3: CASRGASGNTIYF. In DNA, the CDR3 is TGTGCCAGCAGGGGGGCCTCTGGAAACACCATATATTTT.

The chain recombines TRBV19 with TRBJ2-1; 7 bases match TRBD2. V dropped 7 bases and J dropped 6; count of bases not matched to a gene: 15. CDR1 is LNHDA, CDR2 SQIVND, per germline (reference sequence). The CDR3 totals 16 residues. CDR3 coding DNA: TGTGCCAGTAACGCACTAGCGACGTCTATAATCAATGAGCAGTTCTTC. It is translated as CASNALATSIINEQFF.